This is a list of T cell receptor beta chains from one sample in a study of cytomegalovirus exposure and HLA in healthy donors. This table comes from immunoSEQ multiplex PCR, and its TCRdb copy is limited to in-frame clones, with some not included. The repertoire consists of about 110,000 clones, with approximately 71% occurring once and the leading ten covering 2% to 3%. Sequencing used PBMCs. The receptors come from a man aged 35 to 55 in good health and CMV-seronegative. The CDR3 runs from the conserved cysteine through the conserved F or W. The D gene is left open where the match is weak. Size tells how often a clone was seen (once, few, many) or the class of an expanded clone, and some rows leave it out.

v_gene: TRBV5-4
abundance: few
j_gene: TRBJ2-3
d_gene: TRBD2
CDR3aa: CASSDLLSPETSRFTDTQYF
CDR3nt: TGTGCCAGCAGCGACCTACTAAGCCCCGAGACTAGCAGATTCACAGATACGCAGTATTTT

v_gene: TRBV19
abundance: .
j_gene: TRBJ2-5
d_gene: .
CDR3aa: CASRQVGETQYF
CDR3nt: TGTGCCAGTCGGCAGGTCGGAGAGACCCAGTACTTC

v_gene: TRBV25-1
abundance: .
j_gene: TRBJ2-4
d_gene: .
CDR3aa: CASSQGGKNIQYF
CDR3nt: TGTGCCAGCAGCCAGGGTGGCAAAAACATTCAGTACTTC

v_gene: TRBV11-2
abundance: .
j_gene: TRBJ1-1
d_gene: .
CDR3aa: CASSLGHGNTEAFF
CDR3nt: TGTGCCAGCAGCTTAGGACACGGGAACACTGAAGCTTTCTTT

v_gene: TRBV5-4
abundance: .
j_gene: TRBJ2-3
d_gene: .
CDR3aa: CASSAGTSTDTQYF
CDR3nt: TGTGCCAGCAGCGCCGGGACTAGCACAGATACGCAGTATTTT

v_gene: TRBV6-6
abundance: .
j_gene: TRBJ2-5
d_gene: .
CDR3aa: CASSYSRAETQYF
CDR3nt: TGTGCCAGCAGTTACTCGAGGGCAGAGACCCAGTACTTC

v_gene: TRBV5-3
abundance: .
j_gene: TRBJ1-1
d_gene: .
CDR3aa: CARSLRSINTEAFF
CDR3nt: TGTGCCAGAAGCTTGAGGAGTATTAACACTGAAGCTTTCTTT

v_gene: TRBV11-2
abundance: .
j_gene: TRBJ1-1
d_gene: .
CDR3aa: CASSPGISGIVAEAFF
CDR3nt: TGTGCCAGCAGCCCTGGAATCTCGGGGATCGTGGCTGAAGCTTTCTTT

v_gene: TRBV6-5
abundance: few
j_gene: TRBJ2-7
d_gene: .
CDR3aa: CASSYTGPGYEQYF
CDR3nt: TGTGCCAGCAGTTACACAGGGCCGGGATACGAGCAGTACTTC

v_gene: TRBV11-2
abundance: few
j_gene: TRBJ2-7
d_gene: TRBD1
CDR3aa: CASSRDRTGMYEQYF
CDR3nt: TGTGCCAGCAGCCGAGATAGGACAGGGATGTACGAGCAGTACTTC

v_gene: TRBV9
abundance: .
j_gene: TRBJ1-6
d_gene: TRBD1
CDR3aa: CASSYRDSDNSPLHF
CDR3nt: TGTGCCAGCAGCTACCGGGACAGTGATAATTCACCCCTCCACTTT

v_gene: TRBV5-6
abundance: .
j_gene: TRBJ2-1
d_gene: TRBD1
CDR3aa: CASSLVWTGPNEQFF
CDR3nt: TGTGCCAGCAGCTTGGTGTGGACAGGGCCCAATGAGCAGTTCTTC

v_gene: TRBV12-5
abundance: .
j_gene: TRBJ2-3
d_gene: .
CDR3aa: CASGLRAGGTDTQYF
CDR3nt: TGTGCTAGTGGTTTGAGGGCAGGGGGCACAGATACGCAGTATTTT

v_gene: TRBV6-1
abundance: .
j_gene: TRBJ2-5
d_gene: TRBD2
CDR3aa: CASWRLAGGGETQYF
CDR3nt: TGTGCCAGTTGGAGGCTAGCGGGGGGTGGGGAGACCCAGTACTTC

v_gene: TRBV2
abundance: .
j_gene: TRBJ2-7
d_gene: TRBD1
CDR3aa: CASRSRQGWDEQYF
CDR3nt: TGTGCCAGCAGATCCCGACAGGGGTGGGACGAGCAGTACTTC

v_gene: TRBV7-2
abundance: .
j_gene: TRBJ1-5
d_gene: TRBD1
CDR3aa: CASSLGGTGRRNQPQHF
CDR3nt: TGTGCCAGCAGCTTAGGGGGGACAGGGCGGAGAAATCAGCCCCAGCATTTT

v_gene: TRBV2
abundance: .
j_gene: TRBJ2-7
d_gene: .
CDR3aa: CASSQVFLYEQYF
CDR3nt: TGTGCCAGCAGTCAGGTCTTTCTCTACGAGCAGTACTTC

v_gene: TRBV7-8
abundance: .
j_gene: TRBJ2-7
d_gene: .
CDR3aa: CASSLKDRNSYEQYF
CDR3nt: TGTGCCAGCAGCTTAAAGGACAGAAACTCCTACGAGCAGTACTTC

v_gene: TRBV18
abundance: few
j_gene: TRBJ2-5
d_gene: TRBD2
CDR3aa: CASSPRPSVAGDQETQYF
CDR3nt: TGTGCCAGCTCACCACGTCCGTCGGTAGCGGGGGACCAAGAGACCCAGTACTTC

v_gene: TRBV15
abundance: .
j_gene: TRBJ1-5
d_gene: .
CDR3aa: CATSRARGGQPQHF
CDR3nt: TGTGCCACCAGCAGGGCTCGAGGGGGTCAGCCCCAGCATTTT

v_gene: TRBV4-2
abundance: once
j_gene: TRBJ1-2
d_gene: TRBD1
CDR3aa: CASSQRAGQAGLYGYTF
CDR3nt: TGTGCCAGCAGCCAGAGGGCTGGACAGGCCGGACTATATGGCTACACCTTC

v_gene: TRBV4-2
abundance: .
j_gene: TRBJ2-1
d_gene: TRBD2
CDR3aa: CASSQDISGGVDEQFF
CDR3nt: TGTGCCAGCAGCCAAGATATCAGCGGGGGGGTGGATGAGCAGTTCTTC

v_gene: TRBV7-9
abundance: .
j_gene: TRBJ2-1
d_gene: .
CDR3aa: CASSWDINEQFF
CDR3nt: TGTGCCAGCAGCTGGGACATCAATGAGCAGTTCTTC

v_gene: TRBV6-6
abundance: .
j_gene: TRBJ1-4
d_gene: TRBD1
CDR3aa: CASSYPGGGYEKLFF
CDR3nt: TGTGCCAGCAGTTACCCAGGGGGCGGCTATGAAAAACTGTTTTTT

v_gene: TRBV19
abundance: .
j_gene: TRBJ1-1
d_gene: TRBD1
CDR3aa: CASSGTGRSGNTEAFF
CDR3nt: TGTGCCAGTAGTGGGACAGGGCGGAGTGGGAACACTGAAGCTTTCTTT

v_gene: TRBV15
abundance: .
j_gene: TRBJ2-3
d_gene: .
CDR3aa: CATSTGSSTDTQYF
CDR3nt: TGTGCCACCAGTACAGGGTCTAGCACAGATACGCAGTATTTT

v_gene: TRBV14
abundance: .
j_gene: TRBJ1-2
d_gene: TRBD1
CDR3aa: CASSLNRGQGDTTF
CDR3nt: TGTGCCAGCAGCCTCAACCGGGGACAGGGAGATACCACCTTC

v_gene: TRBV9
abundance: few
j_gene: TRBJ1-4
d_gene: .
CDR3aa: CASSPILGDTEKLFF
CDR3nt: TGTGCCAGCAGCCCTATACTCGGGGACACAGAAAAACTGTTTTTT

v_gene: TRBV4-1
abundance: .
j_gene: TRBJ1-5
d_gene: .
CDR3aa: CASSQESKGVTGQPQHF
CDR3nt: TGCGCCAGCAGCCAAGAATCCAAGGGGGTCACGGGTCAGCCCCAGCATTTT

v_gene: TRBV6-5
abundance: .
j_gene: TRBJ1-2
d_gene: TRBD1
CDR3aa: CASSLTGSDGYTF
CDR3nt: TGTGCCAGCAGTTTGACAGGGAGTGATGGCTACACCTTC

v_gene: TRBV19
abundance: .
j_gene: TRBJ2-7
d_gene: TRBD1
CDR3aa: CASGTGGYEQYF
CDR3nt: TGTGCCAGTGGGACAGGGGGCTACGAGCAGTACTTC

v_gene: TRBV25-1
abundance: few
j_gene: TRBJ1-2
d_gene: TRBD1
CDR3aa: CASSEGTGANYGYTF
CDR3nt: TGTGCCAGCAGTGAGGGGACAGGGGCTAACTATGGCTACACCTTC

v_gene: TRBV7-2
abundance: few
j_gene: TRBJ2-7
d_gene: TRBD2
CDR3aa: CASSLVALSGSSYEQYF
CDR3nt: TGTGCCAGCAGCTTAGTGGCCCTTAGCGGGAGCTCCTACGAGCAGTACTTC

v_gene: TRBV5-6
abundance: .
j_gene: TRBJ1-2
d_gene: TRBD1
CDR3aa: CASSLDRGKRGYTF
CDR3nt: TGTGCCAGCAGTTTGGACAGGGGAAAACGAGGCTACACCTTC

v_gene: TRBV13
abundance: few
j_gene: TRBJ2-7
d_gene: .
CDR3aa: CASSQSYEQYF
CDR3nt: TGTGCCAGCAGCCAATCCTACGAGCAGTACTTC

v_gene: TRBV6-5
abundance: .
j_gene: TRBJ1-1
d_gene: .
CDR3aa: CASSGWGENTEAFF
CDR3nt: TGTGCCAGTAGTGGGTGGGGGGAAAACACTGAAGCTTTCTTT

v_gene: TRBV6-1
abundance: .
j_gene: TRBJ2-7
d_gene: .
CDR3aa: CASSLGDGTYEQYF
CDR3nt: TGTGCCAGCAGTCTAGGAGACGGTACCTACGAGCAGTACTTC

v_gene: TRBV12-2
abundance: .
j_gene: TRBJ2-1
d_gene: .
CDR3aa: CASRLGLSSGGVAYNEQFF
CDR3nt: TGTGCAAGTCGCTTAGGATTGTCTAGCGGGGGGGTCGCCTACAATGAGCAGTTCTTC

v_gene: TRBV18
abundance: .
j_gene: TRBJ1-1
d_gene: TRBD1
CDR3aa: CASSPGQGQWNTEAFF
CDR3nt: TGTGCCAGCTCACCCGGACAGGGGCAATGGAACACTGAAGCTTTCTTT

v_gene: TRBV4-1
abundance: medium-sized
j_gene: TRBJ2-5
d_gene: TRBD2
CDR3aa: CASSQFSGTRAETQYF
CDR3nt: TGCGCCAGCAGCCAATTCTCCGGGACTAGGGCCGAGACCCAGTACTTC

v_gene: TRBV19
abundance: .
j_gene: TRBJ1-6
d_gene: .
CDR3aa: CASSSLQVSNSPLHF
CDR3nt: TGTGCCAGTAGTAGCCTACAGGTGAGTAATTCACCCCTCCACTTT

v_gene: TRBV19
abundance: .
j_gene: TRBJ1-4
d_gene: .
CDR3aa: CATSILPTARGEKLFF
CDR3nt: TGTGCTACTAGCATTTTGCCGACAGCCCGGGGTGAAAAACTGTTTTTT